Sequencing of this T cell receptor beta chain was carried out in a study of cytomegalovirus exposure and HLA in healthy donors. A multiplex PCR was run with 60 Vbeta primers and 13 Jbeta primers. Some clones are missing from TCRdb's copy, which holds only in-frame ones; the method was immunoSEQ multiplex PCR. The sample comprises around 190,000 clones, roughly 8.7% of which are singletons, and 1% to 1.5% rests with the top ten. This clone was seen a few times. As for the donors, each was a healthy bone marrow donor. This TCR was sampled from a woman aged 25 to 39 in good health and CMV-seropositive. The sequencing input was PBMCs.

In DNA form, the CDR3 reads TGTGCCAGCAGGTTACATCACAACGAGCAGTACTTC. Translated: CASRLHHNEQYF. The chain employs TRBV6-1 and TRBJ2-7; D uncertain. This CDR3 spans 12 amino acids. V was shortened by 6 bases and J by 5 bases, with 11 bases between the two germline ends. CDR1 MNHNS and CDR2 SASEGT come from the germline V gene.